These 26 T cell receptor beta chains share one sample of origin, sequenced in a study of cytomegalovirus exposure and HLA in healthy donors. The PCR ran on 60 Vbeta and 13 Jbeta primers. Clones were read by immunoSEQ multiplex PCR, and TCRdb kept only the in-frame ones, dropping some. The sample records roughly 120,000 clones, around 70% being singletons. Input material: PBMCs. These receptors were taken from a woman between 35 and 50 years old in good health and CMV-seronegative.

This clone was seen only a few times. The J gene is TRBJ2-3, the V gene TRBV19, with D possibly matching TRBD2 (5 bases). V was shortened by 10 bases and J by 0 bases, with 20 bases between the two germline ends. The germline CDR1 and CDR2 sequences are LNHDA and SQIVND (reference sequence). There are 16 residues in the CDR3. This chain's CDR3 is CATQYSPGGSTDTQYF. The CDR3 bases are TGTGCCACCCAATATTCCCCAGGCGGGAGCACAGATACGCAGTATTTT.

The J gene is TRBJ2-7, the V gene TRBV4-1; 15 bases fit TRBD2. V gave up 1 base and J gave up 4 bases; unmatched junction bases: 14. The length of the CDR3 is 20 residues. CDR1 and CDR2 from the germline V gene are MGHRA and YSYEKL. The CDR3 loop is CASSQGAGTSGRRTLYEQYF. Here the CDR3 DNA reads TGCGCCAGCAGCCAAGGGGCCGGGACTAGCGGGAGGCGAACCTTATACGAGCAGTACTTC.

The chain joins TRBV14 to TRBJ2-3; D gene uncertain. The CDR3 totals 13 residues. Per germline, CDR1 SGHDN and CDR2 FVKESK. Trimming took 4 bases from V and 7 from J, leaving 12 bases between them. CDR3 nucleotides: TGTGCCAGCAGCCTCAGGCCCACGAATACGCAGTATTTT. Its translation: CASSLRPTNTQYF.

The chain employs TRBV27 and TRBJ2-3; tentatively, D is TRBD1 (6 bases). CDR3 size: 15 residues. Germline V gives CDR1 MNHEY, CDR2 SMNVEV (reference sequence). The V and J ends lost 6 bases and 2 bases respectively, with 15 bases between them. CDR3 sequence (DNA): TGTGCCAGCAGCACACCGGCAGGGGACACAGATACGCAGTATTTT. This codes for CASSTPAGDTDTQYF.

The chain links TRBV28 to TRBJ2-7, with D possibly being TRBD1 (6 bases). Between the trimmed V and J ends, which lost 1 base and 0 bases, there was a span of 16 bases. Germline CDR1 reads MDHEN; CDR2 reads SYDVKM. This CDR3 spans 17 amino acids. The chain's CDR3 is CASSLYLLGQFSYEQYF. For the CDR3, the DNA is TGTGCCAGCAGTTTATACCTCCTAGGACAGTTCTCCTACGAGCAGTACTTC.

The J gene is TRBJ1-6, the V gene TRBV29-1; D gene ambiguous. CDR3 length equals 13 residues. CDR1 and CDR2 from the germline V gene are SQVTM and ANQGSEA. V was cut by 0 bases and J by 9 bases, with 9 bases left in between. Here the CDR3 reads CSVEEEYGSPLHF. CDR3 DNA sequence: TGCAGCGTTGAAGAGGAGTATGGTTCACCCCTCCACTTT.

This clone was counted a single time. This CDR3 reads CASSLYPPRGGDNSPLHF. DNA for the CDR3: TGTGCCAGCAGTTTATACCCCCCGCGGGGGGGGGATAATTCACCCCTCCACTTT. The chain uses TRBV27 and TRBJ1-6; D is possibly TRBD1 (5 bases). V lost 1 base and J 5 bases, leaving 18 bases between the germline ends. The CDR3 consists of 18 residues. Germline CDR1 MNHEY, CDR2 SMNVEV (reference sequence).

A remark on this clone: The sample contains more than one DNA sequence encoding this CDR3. CDR3 loop: CASSLLTSSANTGELFF. The CDR3 DNA reads as TGTGCCAGCAGTTTACTAACTAGCTCCGCGAACACCGGGGAGCTGTTTTTT. The chain couples TRBV27 to TRBJ2-2, with D perhaps matching TRBD2 (6 bases). The germline V gene has CDR1 MNHEY and CDR2 SMNVEV (reference sequence). This CDR3 has 17 residues. Trimming took 2 bases from V and 0 from J, leaving 13 bases between them.

CDR3 DNA: TGTGCCAGCAGCTTCACTTTAGGGGCCACGGGCACCGGGGAGCTGTTTTTT. Amino acid sequence: CASSFTLGATGTGELFF. This chain uses TRBV9 with TRBJ2-2; possible D gene TRBD1, 5 bases. V dropped 4 bases and J dropped 4 bases, with 20 bases sitting between them. The CDR3 consists of 17 residues. Germline loops: CDR1 SGDLS, CDR2 YYNGEE. The full variable domain, rest sourced from reference TRBV9 and TRBJ2-2, is DSGVTQTPKHLITATGQRVTLRCSPRSGDLSVYWYQQSLDQGLQFLIQYYNGEERAKGNILERFSAQQFPDLHSELNLSSLELGDSALYFCASSFTLGATGTGELFFGEGSRLTVL.

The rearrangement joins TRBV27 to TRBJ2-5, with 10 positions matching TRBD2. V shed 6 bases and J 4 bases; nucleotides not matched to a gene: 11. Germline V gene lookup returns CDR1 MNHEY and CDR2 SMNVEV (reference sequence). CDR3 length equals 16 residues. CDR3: CASSPEASGSIETQYF. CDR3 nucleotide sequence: TGTGCCAGCAGCCCAGAGGCTAGCGGGAGCATAGAGACCCAGTACTTC.

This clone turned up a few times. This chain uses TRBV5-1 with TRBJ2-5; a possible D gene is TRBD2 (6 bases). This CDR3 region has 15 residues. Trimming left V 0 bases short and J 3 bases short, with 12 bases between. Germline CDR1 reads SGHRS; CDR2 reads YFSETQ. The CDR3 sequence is CASSLGGRREETQYF. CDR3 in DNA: TGCGCCAGCAGCTTGGGGGGGAGGCGAGAAGAGACCCAGTACTTC. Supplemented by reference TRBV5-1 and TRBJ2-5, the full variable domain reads KAGVTQTPRYLIKTRGQQVTLSCSPISGHRSVSWYQQTPGQGLQFLFEYFSETQRNKGNFPGRFSGRQFSNSRSEMNVSTLELGDSALYLCASSLGGRREETQYFGPGTRLLVL.

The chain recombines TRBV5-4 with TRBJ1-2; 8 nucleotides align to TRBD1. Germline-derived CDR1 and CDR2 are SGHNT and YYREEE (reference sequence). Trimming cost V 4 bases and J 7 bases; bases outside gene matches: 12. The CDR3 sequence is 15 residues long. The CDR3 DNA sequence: TGTGCCAGCAGCCCGTCGTCTGACAGGGGAAGTGGCTACACCTTC. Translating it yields CASSPSSDRGSGYTF.

The CDR3 region is CASSSPFSPGGDLETQYF. In nucleotides, the CDR3 is TGTGCCAGCAGTTCCCCTTTTAGCCCCGGGGGTGATTTGGAGACCCAGTACTTC. The chain is built from TRBV28 and TRBJ2-5; the D gene is possibly TRBD2 (6 bases). Per germline, CDR1 MDHEN and CDR2 SYDVKM. The CDR3 consists of 18 residues. V was clipped by 4 bases and J by 5 bases, with 26 bases between them.

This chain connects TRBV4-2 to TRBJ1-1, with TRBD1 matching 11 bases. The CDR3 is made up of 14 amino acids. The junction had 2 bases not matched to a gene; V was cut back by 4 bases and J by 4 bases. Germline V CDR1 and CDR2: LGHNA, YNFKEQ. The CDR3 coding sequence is TGTGCCAGCAGCCCGGGGACAGGGGGCACTGAAGCTTTCTTT. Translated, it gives CASSPGTGGTEAFF.

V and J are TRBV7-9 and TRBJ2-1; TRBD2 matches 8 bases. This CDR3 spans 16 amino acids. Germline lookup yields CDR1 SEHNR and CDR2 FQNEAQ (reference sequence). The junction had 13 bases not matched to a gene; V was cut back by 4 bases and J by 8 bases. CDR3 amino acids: CASSSAGTRGVDEQFF. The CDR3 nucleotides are TGTGCCAGCAGCTCTGCCGGGACTAGGGGGGTCGATGAGCAGTTCTTC.

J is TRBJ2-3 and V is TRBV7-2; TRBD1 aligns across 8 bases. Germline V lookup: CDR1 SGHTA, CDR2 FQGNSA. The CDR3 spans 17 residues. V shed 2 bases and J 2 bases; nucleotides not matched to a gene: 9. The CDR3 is CASSLIGQGAVTDTQYF. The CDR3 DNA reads TGTGCCAGCAGCTTAATAGGGCAGGGGGCCGTCACAGATACGCAGTATTTT.

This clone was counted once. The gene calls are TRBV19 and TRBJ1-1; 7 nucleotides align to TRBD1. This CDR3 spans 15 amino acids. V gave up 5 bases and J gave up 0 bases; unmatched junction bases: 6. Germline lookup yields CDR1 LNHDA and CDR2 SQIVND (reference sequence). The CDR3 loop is CASSPPTGMNTEAFF. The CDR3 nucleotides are TGTGCCAGTAGTCCCCCGACAGGGATGAACACTGAAGCTTTCTTT. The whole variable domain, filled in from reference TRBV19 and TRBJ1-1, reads DGGITQSPKYLFRKEGQNVTLSCEQNLNHDAMYWYRQDPGQGLRLIYYSQIVNDFQKGDIAEGYSVSREKKESFPLTVTSAQKNPTAFYLCASSPPTGMNTEAFFGQGTRLTVV.

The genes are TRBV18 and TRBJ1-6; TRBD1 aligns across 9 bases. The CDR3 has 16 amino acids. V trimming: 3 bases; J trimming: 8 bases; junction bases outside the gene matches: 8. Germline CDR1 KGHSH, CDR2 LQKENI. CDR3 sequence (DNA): TGTGCCAGCTCACCCAACACGGACAGGGGCGATTCACCCCTCCACTTT. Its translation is CASSPNTDRGDSPLHF.

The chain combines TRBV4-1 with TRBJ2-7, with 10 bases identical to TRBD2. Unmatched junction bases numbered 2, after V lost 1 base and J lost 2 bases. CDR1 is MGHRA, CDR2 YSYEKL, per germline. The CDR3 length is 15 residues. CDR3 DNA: TGCGCCAGCAGCCAAGGGACTAGCGGCGCCTACGAGCAGTACTTC. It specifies CASSQGTSGAYEQYF.

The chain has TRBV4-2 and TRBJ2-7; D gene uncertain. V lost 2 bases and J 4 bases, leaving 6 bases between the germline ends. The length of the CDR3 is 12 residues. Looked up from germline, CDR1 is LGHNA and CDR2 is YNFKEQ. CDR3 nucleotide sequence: TGTGCCAGCAGCCAATCCGAGTACGAGCAGTACTTC. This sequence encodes CASSQSEYEQYF.

The CDR3 sequence: CASSQETGQGAGEQYF. The CDR3 region has the DNA TGCGCCAGCAGCCAAGAGACCGGACAGGGGGCCGGCGAGCAGTACTTC. The chain joins TRBV4-1 to TRBJ2-7; 11 nucleotides agree with TRBD1. The V segment lost 0 bases and the J segment 6 bases; nucleotides outside the gene matches: 7. There are 16 residues in the CDR3. Germline CDR1 reads MGHRA; CDR2 reads YSYEKL.

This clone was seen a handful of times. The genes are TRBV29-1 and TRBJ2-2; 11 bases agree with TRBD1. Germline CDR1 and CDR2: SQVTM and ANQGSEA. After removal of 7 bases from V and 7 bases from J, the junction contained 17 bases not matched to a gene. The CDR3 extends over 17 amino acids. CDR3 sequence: CSAAGTGGGISYGELFF. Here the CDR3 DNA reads TGCAGCGCTGCCGGGACAGGGGGAGGCATATCGTACGGGGAGCTGTTTTTT.

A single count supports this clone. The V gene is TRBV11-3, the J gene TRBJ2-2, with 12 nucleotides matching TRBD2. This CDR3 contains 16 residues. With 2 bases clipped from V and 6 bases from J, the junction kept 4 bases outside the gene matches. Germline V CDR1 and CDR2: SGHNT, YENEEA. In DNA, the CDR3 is TGTGCCAGCAGCTTACGGACTAGCGGGGTCTCCGGGGAGCTGTTTTTT. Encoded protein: CASSLRTSGVSGELFF.

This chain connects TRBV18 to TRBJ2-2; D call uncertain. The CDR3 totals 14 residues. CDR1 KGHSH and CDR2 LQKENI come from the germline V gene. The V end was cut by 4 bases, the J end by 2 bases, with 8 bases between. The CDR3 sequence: CASSREVNTGELFF. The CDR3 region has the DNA TGTGCCAGCTCACGAGAGGTCAACACCGGGGAGCTGTTTTTT.

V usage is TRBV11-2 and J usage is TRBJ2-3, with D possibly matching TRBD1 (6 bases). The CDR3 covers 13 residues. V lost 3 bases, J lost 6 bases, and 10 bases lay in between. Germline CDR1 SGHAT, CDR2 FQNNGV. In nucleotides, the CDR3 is TGTGCCAGCAGCTTCTACAGGGCTGATACGCAGTATTTT. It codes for CASSFYRADTQYF.

CDR3 residues: CAIRQGQVTDTQYF. DNA of the CDR3: TGTGCCATCAGACAGGGACAGGTCACAGATACGCAGTATTTT. J is TRBJ2-3 and V is TRBV10-3; 8 nucleotides align to TRBD1. Germline CDR1 reads ENHRY; CDR2 reads SYGVKD. There are 14 residues in the CDR3. J lost 2 bases, V lost 6 bases, and 4 bases had no gene match.